This T cell receptor beta chain was documented in a study of cytomegalovirus exposure and HLA in healthy donors. Study-wide findings and caveats: Several top significant clusters appeared, in a later analysis, to be linked to common viral pathogens. Some V segments (TRBV6-2 and TRBV6-3 among them) were excluded as indistinguishable.

As to this clone: The antigen is unknown.

The V gene's germline CDR1 is LNHDA and CDR2 SQIVND (reference sequence). V shed 6 bases and J shed 2 bases, with 10 bases lying between them. The CDR3 has 13 residues. Use of 60 Vbeta and 13 Jbeta primers characterized the PCR. Data came from immunoSEQ multiplex PCR; TCRdb stores just in-frame clones and leaves some out. The data hold around 150,000 clones, with about three quarters observed a single time. The chain uses TRBV19 and TRBJ1-1; tentatively, D is TRBD1 (6 bases). The TCR sequence derives from a man between 35 and 55 years old in good health and CMV-seropositive. Specimen: PBMCs. The CDR3 sequence is CASSPGANTEAFF. CDR3 sequence (DNA): TGTGCCAGTAGCCCAGGGGCCAACACTGAAGCTTTCTTT.